This T cell receptor beta chain comes out of a study of radiation and T cells in renal cell carcinoma. Per the germline V gene, CDR1 is SGHDT and CDR2 is YYEEEE. The CDR3 extends over 14 amino acids. The V and J ends lost 5 bases and 5 bases, in that order; junction bases with no gene match: 7. The assay was immunoSEQ multiplex PCR, and TCRdb's table has in-frame clones only and misses some. The table includes around 180,000 clones, about 87% detected once. Time point denoted: blood 4 weeks post-SBRT, at nephrectomy. Specified treatment: 15 Gy SBRT to primary tumor, nephrectomy 4 weeks later. This clonotype originated in a woman aged 45-59 years with renal cell carcinoma. This sequence joins TRBV5-6 and TRBJ2-3; 8 bases agree with TRBD2. Sequenced material: blood, taken from a patient whose treatment included radiotherapy and nephrectomy. CDR3 sequence reads: CASSDGGALDTQYF. Written as DNA, the CDR3 is TGTGCCAGCAGTGACGGGGGGGCCCTAGATACGCAGTATTTT.